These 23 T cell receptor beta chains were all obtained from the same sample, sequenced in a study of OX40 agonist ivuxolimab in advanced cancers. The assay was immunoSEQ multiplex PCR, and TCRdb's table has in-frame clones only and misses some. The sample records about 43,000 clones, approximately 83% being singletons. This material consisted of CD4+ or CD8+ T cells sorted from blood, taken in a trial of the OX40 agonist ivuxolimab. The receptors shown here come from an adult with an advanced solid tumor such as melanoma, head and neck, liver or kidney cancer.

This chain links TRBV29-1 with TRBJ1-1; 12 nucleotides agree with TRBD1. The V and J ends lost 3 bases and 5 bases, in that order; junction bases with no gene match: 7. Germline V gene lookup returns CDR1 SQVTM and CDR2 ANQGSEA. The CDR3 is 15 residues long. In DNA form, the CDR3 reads TGCAGCGTTGATGGATGGGGACAGGGGGCAACTGAAGCTTTCTTT. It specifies CSVDGWGQGATEAFF. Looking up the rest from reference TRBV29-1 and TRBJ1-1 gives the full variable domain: SAVISQKPSRDICQRGTSLTIQCQVDSQVTMMFWYRQQPGQSLTLIATANQGSEATYESGFVIDKFPISRPNLTFSTLTVSNMSPEDSSIYLCSVDGWGQGATEAFFGQGTRLTVV.

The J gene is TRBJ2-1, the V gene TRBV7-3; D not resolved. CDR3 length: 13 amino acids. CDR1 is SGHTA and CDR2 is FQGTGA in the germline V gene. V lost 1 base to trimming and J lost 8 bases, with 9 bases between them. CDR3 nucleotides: TGTGCCAGCAGCTTAATGGCTCTAGATGAGCAGTTCTTC. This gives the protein CASSLMALDEQFF.

The CDR3 here is CASSSSGGVSSYEQYF. The CDR3 DNA reads TGCGCCAGCAGCAGTAGCGGCGGGGTCAGCTCCTACGAGCAGTACTTC. The chain employs TRBV5-1 and TRBJ2-5; the D gene is possibly TRBD2 (6 bases). The DNA end favors TRBJ2-7, so the J call may be wrong. The CDR3 consists of 16 residues. From germline, CDR1 is SGHRS and CDR2 YFSETQ.

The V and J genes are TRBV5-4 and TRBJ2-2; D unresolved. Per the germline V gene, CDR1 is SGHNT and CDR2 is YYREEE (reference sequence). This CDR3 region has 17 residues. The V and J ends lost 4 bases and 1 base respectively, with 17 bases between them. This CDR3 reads CASSQLGITGNTGELFF. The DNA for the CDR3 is TGTGCCAGCAGCCAGCTTGGGATTACGGGGAACACCGGGGAGCTGTTTTTT.

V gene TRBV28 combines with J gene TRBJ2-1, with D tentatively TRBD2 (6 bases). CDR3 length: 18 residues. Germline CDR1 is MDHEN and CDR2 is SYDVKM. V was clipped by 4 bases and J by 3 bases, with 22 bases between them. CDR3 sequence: CASSWTMTRASGYNEQFF. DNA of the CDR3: TGTGCCAGCAGTTGGACTATGACTAGAGCGAGCGGCTACAATGAGCAGTTCTTC.

CDR3 protein: CASSSIPDRGDYGYTF. CDR3 nucleotide sequence: TGTGCCAGCTCGAGTATCCCGGACAGGGGTGACTATGGCTACACCTTC. This sequence joins TRBV2 and TRBJ1-2; 9 bases fit TRBD1. J was trimmed by 3 bases and V by 8 bases; bases with no gene match: 13. This CDR3 has 16 residues. The germline V gene has CDR1 SNHLY and CDR2 FYNNEI.

CDR3 protein: CASSVVLENTGELFF. The CDR3 DNA follows: TGTGCCAGCAGCGTAGTTTTAGAAAACACCGGGGAGCTGTTTTTT. The genes are TRBV9 and TRBJ2-2; D is unresolved. CDR3 length: 15 residues. V gave up 0 bases and J gave up 2 bases, with 8 bases separating them. Germline V lookup: CDR1 SGDLS, CDR2 YYNGEE.

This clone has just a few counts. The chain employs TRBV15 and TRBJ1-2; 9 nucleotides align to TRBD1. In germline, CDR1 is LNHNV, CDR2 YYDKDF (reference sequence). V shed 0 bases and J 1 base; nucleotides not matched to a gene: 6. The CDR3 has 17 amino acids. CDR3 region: CATSRDFGTGSNYGYTF. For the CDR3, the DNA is TGTGCCACCAGCAGAGATTTTGGGACAGGGAGTAACTATGGCTACACCTTC.

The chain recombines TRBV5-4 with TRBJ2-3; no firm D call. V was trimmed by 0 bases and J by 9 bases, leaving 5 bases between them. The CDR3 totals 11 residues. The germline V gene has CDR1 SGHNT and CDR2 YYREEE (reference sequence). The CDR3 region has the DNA TGTGCCAGCAGCTTGGCACAGACGCAGTATTTT. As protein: CASSLAQTQYF.

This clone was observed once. The CDR3 here is CASSSYGVNEQFF. CDR3 nucleotides: TGTGCCAGCAGCTCCTATGGTGTGAATGAGCAGTTCTTC. V and J are TRBV7-6 and TRBJ2-1; D call uncertain. CDR1 and CDR2 (germline): SGHVS, FNYEAQ. The CDR3 is made up of 13 amino acids. Between the trimmed V and J ends, which lost 4 bases and 7 bases, there was a span of 11 bases.

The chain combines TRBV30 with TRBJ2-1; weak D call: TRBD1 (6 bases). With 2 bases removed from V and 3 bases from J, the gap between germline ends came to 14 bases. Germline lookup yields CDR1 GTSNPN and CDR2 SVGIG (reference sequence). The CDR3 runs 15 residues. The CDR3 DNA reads TGTGCCTGGAGTCCCTTGGGACAAAACTACAATGAGCAGTTCTTC. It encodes CAWSPLGQNYNEQFF.

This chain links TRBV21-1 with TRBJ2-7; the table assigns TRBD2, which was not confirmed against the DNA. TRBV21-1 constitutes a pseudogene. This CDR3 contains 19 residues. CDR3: CASSKRHPLAGLPTYEQYF. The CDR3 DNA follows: TGTGCCAGCAGCAAACGCCATCCACTAGCGGGACTCCCAACTTACGAGCAGTACTTC.

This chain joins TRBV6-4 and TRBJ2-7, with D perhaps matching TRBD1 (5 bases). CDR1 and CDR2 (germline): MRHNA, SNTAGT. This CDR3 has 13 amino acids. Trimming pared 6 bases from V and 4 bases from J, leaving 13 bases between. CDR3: CASRNQQGYEQYF. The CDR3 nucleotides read TGTGCCAGCAGAAACCAGCAGGGATACGAGCAGTACTTC.

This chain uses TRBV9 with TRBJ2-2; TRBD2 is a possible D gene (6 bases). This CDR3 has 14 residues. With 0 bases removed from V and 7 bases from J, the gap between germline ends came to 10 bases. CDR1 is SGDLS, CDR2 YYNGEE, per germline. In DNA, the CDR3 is TGTGCCAGCAGCGTAGTCAACGGGGGCGGGGAGCTGTTTTTT. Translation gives CASSVVNGGGELFF.

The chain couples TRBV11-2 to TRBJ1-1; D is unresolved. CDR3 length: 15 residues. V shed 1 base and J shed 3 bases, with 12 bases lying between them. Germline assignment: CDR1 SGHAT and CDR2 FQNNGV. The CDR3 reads CASSLVATLDTEAFF. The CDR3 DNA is TGTGCCAGCAGCTTAGTAGCCACACTTGACACTGAAGCTTTCTTT.

CDR3 in DNA: TGTGCCAGCGGCTCCTTACAGGGGAATGAGCAGTTCTTC. Its protein product is CASGSLQGNEQFF. The chain joins TRBV7-8 to TRBJ2-1; 7 positions agree with TRBD1. Germline CDR1 reads SGHVS; CDR2 reads FQNEAQ. The J segment lost 7 bases and the V segment lost 8 bases, leaving 8 bases of the junction unmatched. CDR3 length: 13 residues.

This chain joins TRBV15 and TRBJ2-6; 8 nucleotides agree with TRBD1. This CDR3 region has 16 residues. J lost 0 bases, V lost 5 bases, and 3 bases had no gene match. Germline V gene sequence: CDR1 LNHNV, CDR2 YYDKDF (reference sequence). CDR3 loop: CATSWTGNSGANVLTF. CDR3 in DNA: TGTGCCACCAGCTGGACAGGGAACTCTGGGGCCAACGTCCTGACTTTC. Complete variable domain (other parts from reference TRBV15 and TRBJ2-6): DAMVIQNPRYQVTQFGKPVTLSCSQTLNHNVMYWYQQKSSQAPKLLFHYYDKDFNNEADTPDNFQSRRPNTSFCFLDIRSPGLGDTAMYLCATSWTGNSGANVLTFGAGSRLTVL.

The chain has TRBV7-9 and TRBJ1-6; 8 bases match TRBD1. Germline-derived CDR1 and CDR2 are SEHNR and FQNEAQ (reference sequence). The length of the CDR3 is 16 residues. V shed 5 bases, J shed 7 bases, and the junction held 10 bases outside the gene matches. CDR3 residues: CASSPHDRGRNSPLHF. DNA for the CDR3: TGTGCCAGCAGCCCACATGACAGGGGACGGAATTCACCCCTCCACTTT.

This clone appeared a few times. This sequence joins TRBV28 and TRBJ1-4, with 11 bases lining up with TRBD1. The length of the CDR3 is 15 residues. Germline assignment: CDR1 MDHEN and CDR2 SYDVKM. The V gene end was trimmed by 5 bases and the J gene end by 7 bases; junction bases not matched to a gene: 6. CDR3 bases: TGTGCCAGCAGTCCATGGGACAGGGGGGCTGAAAAACTGTTTTTT. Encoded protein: CASSPWDRGAEKLFF.

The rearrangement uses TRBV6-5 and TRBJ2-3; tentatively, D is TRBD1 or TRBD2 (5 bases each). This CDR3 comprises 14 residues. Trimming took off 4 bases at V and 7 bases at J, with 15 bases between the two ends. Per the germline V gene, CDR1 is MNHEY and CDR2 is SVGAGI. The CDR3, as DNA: TGTGCCAGCAGTTCCGGGACGGCGTTGAATACGCAGTATTTT. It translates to CASSSGTALNTQYF.

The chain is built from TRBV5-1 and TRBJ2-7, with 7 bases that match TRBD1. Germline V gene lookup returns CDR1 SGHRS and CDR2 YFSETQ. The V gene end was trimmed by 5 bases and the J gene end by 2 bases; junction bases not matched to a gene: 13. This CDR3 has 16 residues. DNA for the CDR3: TGCGCCAGCAGTCCGGCCCGGGACAGTTTGACCTACGAGCAGTACTTC. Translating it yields CASSPARDSLTYEQYF.

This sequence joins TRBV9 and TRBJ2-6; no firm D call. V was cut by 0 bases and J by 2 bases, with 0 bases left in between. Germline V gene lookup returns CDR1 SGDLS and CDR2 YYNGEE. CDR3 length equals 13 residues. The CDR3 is CASSVAGANVLTF. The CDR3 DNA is TGTGCCAGCAGCGTAGCTGGGGCCAACGTCCTGACTTTC.

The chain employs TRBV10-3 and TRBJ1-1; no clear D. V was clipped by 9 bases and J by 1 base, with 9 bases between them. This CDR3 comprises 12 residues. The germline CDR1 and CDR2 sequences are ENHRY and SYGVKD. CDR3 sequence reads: CAMPDANTEAFF. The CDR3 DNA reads TGTGCCATGCCGGACGCGAACACTGAAGCTTTCTTT.